The clone carrying this T cell receptor beta chain was observed a few times. Antigen unknown. V lost 4 bases to trimming and J lost 6 bases; unmatched junction nucleotides: 5. Looked up from germline, CDR1 is SGHAT and CDR2 is FQNNGV. The CDR3 length is 14 residues. The entry originates in a study of response to subunit inactivated influenza vaccine. Study-wide findings and caveats: The authors put forward the suggestion that each seasonal influenza vaccination may bring in only a limited number of new T cells.

TCRdb fed the RT-PCR reads into MiXCR, producing one record per CDR3 protein. The sample has more than 700,000 distinct CDR3 sequences, 21% seen once; the top ten hold about 9.4%. The sample in question was PBMCs from blood, obtained more than 4 days after vaccination. The TCR was taken from a man over 45 who received an inactivated influenza vaccine. This chain uses TRBV11-2 with TRBJ2-7; 11 positions agree with TRBD1. As DNA, the CDR3 is TGTGCCAGCAGCTCGGGGACAGGGGGAACCGAGCAGTACTTC. It yields the protein CASSSGTGGTEQYF.